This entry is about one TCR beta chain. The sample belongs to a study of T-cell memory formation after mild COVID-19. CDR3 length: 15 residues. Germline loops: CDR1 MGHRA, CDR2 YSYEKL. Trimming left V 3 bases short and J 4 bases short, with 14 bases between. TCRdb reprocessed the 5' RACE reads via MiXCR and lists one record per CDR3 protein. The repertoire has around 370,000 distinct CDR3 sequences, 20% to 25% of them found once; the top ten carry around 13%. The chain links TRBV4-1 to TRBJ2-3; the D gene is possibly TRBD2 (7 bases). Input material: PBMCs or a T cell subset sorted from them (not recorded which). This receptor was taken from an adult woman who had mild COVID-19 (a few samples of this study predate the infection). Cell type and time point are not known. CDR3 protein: CASSHMGGLPDTQYF. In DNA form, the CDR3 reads TGCGCCAGCAGCCATATGGGGGGGCTTCCAGATACGCAGTATTTT.